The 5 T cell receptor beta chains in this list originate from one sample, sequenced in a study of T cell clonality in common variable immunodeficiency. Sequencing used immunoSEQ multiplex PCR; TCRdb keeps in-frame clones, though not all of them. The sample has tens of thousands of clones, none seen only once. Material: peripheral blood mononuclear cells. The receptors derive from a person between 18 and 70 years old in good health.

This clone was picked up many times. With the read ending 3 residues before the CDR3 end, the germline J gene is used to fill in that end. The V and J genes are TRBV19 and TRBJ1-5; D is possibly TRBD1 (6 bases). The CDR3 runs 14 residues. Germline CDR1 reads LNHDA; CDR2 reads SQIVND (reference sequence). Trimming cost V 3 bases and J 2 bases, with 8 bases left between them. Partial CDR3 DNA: TGTGCCAGTAGTATTTCAGGGGGCAATCAGCCC. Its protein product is CASSISGGNQP. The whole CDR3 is CASSISGGNQPQHF.

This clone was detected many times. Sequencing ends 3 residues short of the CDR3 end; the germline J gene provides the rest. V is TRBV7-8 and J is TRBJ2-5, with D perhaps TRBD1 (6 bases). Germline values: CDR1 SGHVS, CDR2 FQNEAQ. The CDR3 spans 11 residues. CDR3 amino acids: CAATGSGTQYF. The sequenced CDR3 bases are TGTGCAGCCACAGGGTCGGGGACC.

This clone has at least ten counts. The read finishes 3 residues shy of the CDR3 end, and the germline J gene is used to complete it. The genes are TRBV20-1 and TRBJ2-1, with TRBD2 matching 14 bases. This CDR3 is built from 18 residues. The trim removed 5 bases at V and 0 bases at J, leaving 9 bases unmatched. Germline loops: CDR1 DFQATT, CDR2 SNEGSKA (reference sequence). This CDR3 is CSAAGLAGAGSSYNEQFF. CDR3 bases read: TGCAGTGCTGCGGGACTAGCGGGAGCAGGGAGCTCCTACAATGAG.

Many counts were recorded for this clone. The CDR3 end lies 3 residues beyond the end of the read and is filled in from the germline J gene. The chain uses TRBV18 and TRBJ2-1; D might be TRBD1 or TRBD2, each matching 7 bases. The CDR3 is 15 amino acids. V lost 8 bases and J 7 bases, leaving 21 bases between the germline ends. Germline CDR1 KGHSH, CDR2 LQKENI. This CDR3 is CASKQGRGAENEQFF. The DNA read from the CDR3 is TGTGCCAGCAAACAGGGGAGGGGTGCTGAGAATGAG. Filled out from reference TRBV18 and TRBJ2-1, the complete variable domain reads NAGVMQNPRHLVRRRGQEARLRCSPMKGHSHVYWYRQLPEEGLKFMVYLQKENIIDESGMPKERFSAEFPKEGPSILRIQQVVRGDSAAYFCASKQGRGAENEQFFGPGTRLTVL.

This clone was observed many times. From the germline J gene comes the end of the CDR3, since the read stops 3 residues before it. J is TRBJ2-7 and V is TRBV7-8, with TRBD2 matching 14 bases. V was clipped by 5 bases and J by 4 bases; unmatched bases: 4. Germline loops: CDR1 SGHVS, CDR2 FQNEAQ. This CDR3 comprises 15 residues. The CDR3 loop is CASSIRLAGGYEQYF. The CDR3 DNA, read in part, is TGTGCCAGCAGCATAAGACTAGCGGGAGGGTACGAG.